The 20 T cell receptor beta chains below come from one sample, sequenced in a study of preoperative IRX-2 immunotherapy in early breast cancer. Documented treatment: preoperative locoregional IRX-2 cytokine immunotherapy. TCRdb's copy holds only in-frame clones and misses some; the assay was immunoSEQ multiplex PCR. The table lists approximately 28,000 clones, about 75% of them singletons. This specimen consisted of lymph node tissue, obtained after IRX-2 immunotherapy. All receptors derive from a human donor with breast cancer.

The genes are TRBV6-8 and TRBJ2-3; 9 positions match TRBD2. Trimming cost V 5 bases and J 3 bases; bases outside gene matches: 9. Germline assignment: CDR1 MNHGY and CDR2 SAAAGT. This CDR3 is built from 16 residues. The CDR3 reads CASSTQAGGQTDTQYF. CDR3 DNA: TGTGCCAGCAGTACCCAAGCGGGGGGCCAGACAGATACGCAGTATTTT.

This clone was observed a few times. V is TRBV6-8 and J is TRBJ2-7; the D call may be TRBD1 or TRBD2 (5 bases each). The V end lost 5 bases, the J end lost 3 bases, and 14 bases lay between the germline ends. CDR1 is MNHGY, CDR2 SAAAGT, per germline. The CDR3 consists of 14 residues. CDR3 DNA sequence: TGTGCCAGCAGTGGGACGTGGGGCAGCTACGAGCAGTACTTC. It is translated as CASSGTWGSYEQYF.

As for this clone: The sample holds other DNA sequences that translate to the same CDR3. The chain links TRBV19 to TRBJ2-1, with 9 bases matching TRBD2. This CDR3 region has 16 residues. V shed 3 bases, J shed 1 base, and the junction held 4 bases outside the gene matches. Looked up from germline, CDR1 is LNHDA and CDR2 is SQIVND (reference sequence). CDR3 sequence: CASSISAGGSYNEQFF. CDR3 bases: TGTGCCAGTAGTATCTCGGCGGGGGGGTCCTACAATGAGCAGTTCTTC.

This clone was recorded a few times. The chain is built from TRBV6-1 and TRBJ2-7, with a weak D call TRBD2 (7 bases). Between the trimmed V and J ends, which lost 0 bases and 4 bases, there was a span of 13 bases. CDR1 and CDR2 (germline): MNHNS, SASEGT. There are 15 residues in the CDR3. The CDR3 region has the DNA TGTGCCAGCAGTGAAGCACAGGGACTACGTTACGAGCAGTACTTC. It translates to CASSEAQGLRYEQYF.

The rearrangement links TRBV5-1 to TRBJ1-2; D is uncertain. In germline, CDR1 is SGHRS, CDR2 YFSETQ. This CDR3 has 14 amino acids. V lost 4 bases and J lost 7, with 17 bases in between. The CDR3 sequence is CASSKLGDTGGYTF. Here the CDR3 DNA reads TGCGCCAGCAGCAAGCTCGGGGATACGGGTGGCTACACCTTC.

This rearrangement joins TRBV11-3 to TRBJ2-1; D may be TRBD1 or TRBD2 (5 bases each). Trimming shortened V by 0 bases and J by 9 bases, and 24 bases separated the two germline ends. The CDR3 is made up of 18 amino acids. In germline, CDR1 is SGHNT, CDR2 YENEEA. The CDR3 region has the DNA TGTGCCAGCAGCTTAGATGGGACGTCAGCCGCGCGGAGAGGTGAGCAGTTCTTC. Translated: CASSLDGTSAARRGEQFF.

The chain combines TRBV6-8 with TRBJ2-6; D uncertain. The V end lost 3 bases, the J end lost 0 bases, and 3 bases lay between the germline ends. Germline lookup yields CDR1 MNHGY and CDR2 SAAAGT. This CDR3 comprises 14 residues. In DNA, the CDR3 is TGTGCCAGCAGTTATCTCTCTGGGGCCAACGTCCTGACTTTC. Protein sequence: CASSYLSGANVLTF.

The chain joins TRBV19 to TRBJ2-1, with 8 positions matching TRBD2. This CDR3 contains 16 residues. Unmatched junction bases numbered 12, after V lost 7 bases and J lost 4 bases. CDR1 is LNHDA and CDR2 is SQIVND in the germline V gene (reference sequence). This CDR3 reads CASTISASGSYNEQFF. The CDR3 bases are TGTGCCAGTACCATTTCGGCTAGCGGGTCGTACAATGAGCAGTTCTTC.

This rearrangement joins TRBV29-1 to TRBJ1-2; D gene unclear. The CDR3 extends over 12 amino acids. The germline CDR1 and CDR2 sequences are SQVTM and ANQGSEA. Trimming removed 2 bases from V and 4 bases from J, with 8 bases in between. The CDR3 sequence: CSVESTAYGYTF. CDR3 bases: TGCAGCGTTGAATCGACCGCCTATGGCTACACCTTC.

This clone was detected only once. CDR3 bases: TGTGCCAGCACCTGGGCGGGCACAGATACGCAGTATTTT. The encoded protein is CASTWAGTDTQYF. The chain recombines TRBV12-5 with TRBJ2-3; D not certain. CDR1 is LGHNT, CDR2 FRNRAP, per germline. The CDR3 covers 13 residues.

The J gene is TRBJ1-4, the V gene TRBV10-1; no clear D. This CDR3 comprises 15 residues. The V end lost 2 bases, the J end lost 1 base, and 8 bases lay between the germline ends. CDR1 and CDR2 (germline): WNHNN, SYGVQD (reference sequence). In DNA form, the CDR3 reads TGCGCCAGCAGTGAGACCGGGATAACTAATGAAAAACTGTTTTTT. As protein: CASSETGITNEKLFF.

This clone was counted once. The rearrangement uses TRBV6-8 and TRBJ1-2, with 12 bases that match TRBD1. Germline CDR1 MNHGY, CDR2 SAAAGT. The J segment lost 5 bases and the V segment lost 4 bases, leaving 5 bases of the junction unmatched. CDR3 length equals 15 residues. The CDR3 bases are TGTGCCAGCAGTTTGGGACAGGGGGCTTGGTATGGCTACACCTTC. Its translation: CASSLGQGAWYGYTF.

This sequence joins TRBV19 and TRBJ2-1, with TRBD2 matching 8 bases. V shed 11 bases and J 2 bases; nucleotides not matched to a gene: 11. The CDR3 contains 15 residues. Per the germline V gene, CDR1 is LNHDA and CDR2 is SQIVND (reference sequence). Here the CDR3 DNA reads TGTGCCGCGATAGCGGGATTTGGTCCCTACAATGAGCAGTTCTTC. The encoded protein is CAAIAGFGPYNEQFF.

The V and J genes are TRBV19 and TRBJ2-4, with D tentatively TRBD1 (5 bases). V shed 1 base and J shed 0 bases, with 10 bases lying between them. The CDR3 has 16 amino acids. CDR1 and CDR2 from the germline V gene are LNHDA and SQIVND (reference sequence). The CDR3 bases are TGTGCCAGTAGTATAGCAGGGCCTGTAGCCAAAAACATTCAGTACTTC. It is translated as CASSIAGPVAKNIQYF.

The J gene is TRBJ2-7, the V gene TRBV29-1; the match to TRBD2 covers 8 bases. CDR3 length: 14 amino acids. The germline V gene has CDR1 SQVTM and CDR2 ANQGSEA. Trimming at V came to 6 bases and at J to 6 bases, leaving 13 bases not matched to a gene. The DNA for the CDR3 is TGCAGCGTCACCTCGGGACTAGAAAGTCCCGAGCAGTACTTC. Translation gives CSVTSGLESPEQYF.

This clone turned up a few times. Here the CDR3 DNA reads TGCGCCAGCAGCTTGATAAGCGGGACCTACGAGCAGTACTTC. Amino acids: CASSLISGTYEQYF. J is TRBJ2-7 and V is TRBV5-1; 7 bases are shared with TRBD2. CDR1 and CDR2 from the germline V gene are SGHRS and YFSETQ. The CDR3 is 14 amino acids. Trimming cost V 1 base and J 2 bases; bases outside gene matches: 3.

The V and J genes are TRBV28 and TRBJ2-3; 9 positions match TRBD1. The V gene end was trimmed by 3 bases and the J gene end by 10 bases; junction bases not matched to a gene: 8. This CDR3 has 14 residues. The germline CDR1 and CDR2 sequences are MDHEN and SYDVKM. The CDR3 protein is CASSLGNRGLAQYF. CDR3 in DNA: TGTGCCAGCAGTTTGGGTAACAGGGGGCTGGCGCAGTATTTT. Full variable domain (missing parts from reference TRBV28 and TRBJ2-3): DVKVTQSSRYLVKRTGEKVFLECVQDMDHENMFWYRQDPGLGLRLIYFSYDVKMKEKGDIPEGYSVSREKKERFSLILESASTNQTSMYLCASSLGNRGLAQYFGPGTRLTVL.

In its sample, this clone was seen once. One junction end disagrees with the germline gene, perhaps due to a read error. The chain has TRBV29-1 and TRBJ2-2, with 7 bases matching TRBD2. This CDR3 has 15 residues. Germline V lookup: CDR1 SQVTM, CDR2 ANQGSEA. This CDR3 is CSSTGPSGNTGELFF. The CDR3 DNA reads TGCAGCTCCACGGGGCCTAGCGGAAACACCGGGGAGTTGTTTTTT.

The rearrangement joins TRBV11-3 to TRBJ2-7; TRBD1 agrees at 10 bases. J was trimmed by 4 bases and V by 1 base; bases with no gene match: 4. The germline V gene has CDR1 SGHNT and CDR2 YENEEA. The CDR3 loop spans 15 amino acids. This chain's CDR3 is CASSLGGQGRYEQYF. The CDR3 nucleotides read TGTGCCAGCAGCTTAGGGGGACAGGGGAGGTACGAGCAGTACTTC.

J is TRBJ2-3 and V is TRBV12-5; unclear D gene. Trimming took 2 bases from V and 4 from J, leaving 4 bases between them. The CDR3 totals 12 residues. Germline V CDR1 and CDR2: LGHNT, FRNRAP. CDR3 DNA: TGTGCTAGTGGTTTGATCCCAGATACGCAGTATTTT. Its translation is CASGLIPDTQYF.